There are a few counts of the clone carrying this TCR beta chain. Antigen unknown. Donors uniformly comprised healthy Caucasians. Each CDR3 protein gets one entry after TCRdb re-called the 5' RACE reads with MiXCR. Of about 890,000 distinct CDR3 sequences detected, 9% to 15% appear once; the ten largest clones hold around 1.6%. This specimen belongs to a study of identical twins. Study-wide results and limits: Conclusions were drawn cross-sectionally by statistical analysis, without following the same donors. There is a chance that invariant MAIT and iNKT cells partially muddied zero-insertion analyses.

The same data also contributed to another study, on yellow fever vaccine responses in identical twins.

Specimen: PBMCs. The sequence came from a woman under 30 in good health.

The CDR3 reads CASSAFQGNTEAFF. The CDR3 bases are TGTGCCAGCAGCGCATTTCAGGGGAACACTGAAGCTTTCTTT. This chain joins TRBV9 and TRBJ1-1; tentatively, D is TRBD1 (5 bases). V gave up 3 bases and J gave up 1 base, with 10 bases separating them. CDR3 length: 14 amino acids. The germline CDR1 and CDR2 sequences are SGDLS and YYNGEE.